Below, 5 T cell receptor beta chains from the same sample are listed, as sequenced in a study of blood T cell repertoires in COVID-19. The method was immunoSEQ multiplex PCR; TCRdb's version includes in-frame clones alone and lacks a portion of them. The sample yields approximately 300,000 clones, 80% to 95% seen once. Sequencing was done on a sample of PBMCs or T cells enriched from blood (not recorded which). The source is a young woman who had recovered from COVID-19.

The chain has TRBV3-1 (or the pseudogene TRBV3-2) and TRBJ2-3, with 12 nucleotides matching TRBD2. The germline V gene encodes CDR1 LGHDT and CDR2 YNNKEL (reference sequence). The J segment lost 0 bases and the V segment lost 0 bases, leaving 7 bases of the junction unmatched. CDR3 length equals 19 residues. The CDR3 protein is CASSQESLAGGPSTDTQYF. Written as DNA, the CDR3 is TGTGCCAGCAGCCAAGAATCCCTAGCGGGAGGGCCTAGCACAGATACGCAGTATTTT.

The rearrangement uses TRBV7-3 and TRBJ2-3; 14 bases agree with TRBD2. Germline trimming cut 3 bases from V and 6 bases from J; bases unmatched to any gene: 14. This CDR3 has 19 amino acids. Germline loops: CDR1 SGHTA, CDR2 FQGTGA. The CDR3 here is CASSLRPGLAGALGDTQYF. DNA of the CDR3: TGTGCCAGCAGCTTGCGACCGGGACTAGCGGGAGCCCTAGGGGATACGCAGTATTTT.

The chain is built from TRBV15 and TRBJ1-1; 10 bases are a match to TRBD1. This CDR3 is built from 15 residues. J was trimmed by 10 bases and V by 3 bases; bases with no gene match: 11. Germline CDR1 is LNHNV and CDR2 is YYDKDF (reference sequence). CDR3 DNA: TGTGCCACCAGCAGCGGGACAGGGGAATTACCAGGAGCTTTCTTT. This sequence encodes CATSSGTGELPGAFF.

The gene calls are TRBV18 and TRBJ2-5; TRBD2 matches 9 bases. The CDR3 runs 14 residues. Germline CDR1 KGHSH, CDR2 LQKENI. V gave up 6 bases and J gave up 6 bases; unmatched junction bases: 8. The CDR3 DNA sequence: TGTGCCAGCTCCAAGACTAGCGGCGATCAGACCCAGTACTTC. Translated: CASSKTSGDQTQYF.

This rearrangement joins TRBV4-1 to TRBJ2-7; weak D call: TRBD1 (5 bases). The CDR3 consists of 14 residues. Germline assignment: CDR1 MGHRA and CDR2 YSYEKL. Trimming left V 4 bases short and J 5 bases short, with 15 bases between. This CDR3 reads CASSLSLGADEQYF. As DNA, the CDR3 is TGCGCCAGCAGCCTCTCCTTAGGGGCTGACGAGCAGTACTTC.